The 12 T cell receptor beta chains given below trace back to one sample, sequenced in a study of blood T cell repertoires in COVID-19. Produced via immunoSEQ multiplex PCR; TCRdb's table is partial and in-frame only. The table lists over 450,000 clones, approximately 89% of them singletons. Material: peripheral blood. These receptors were taken from a man between 18 and 29 years old with COVID-19, enrolled during active disease.

This clone was seen just once. The chain carries TRBV5-8 and TRBJ1-1; the match to TRBD1 covers 9 bases. CDR3 size: 13 residues. V was clipped by 3 bases and J by 7 bases; unmatched bases: 4. Germline assignment: CDR1 SGHTS and CDR2 YDEGEE. DNA of the CDR3: TGTGCCAGCAGCTCAGGACAGGGGCGTGAAGCTTTCTTT. The encoded protein is CASSSGQGREAFF.

The rearrangement links TRBV3-1 (or the pseudogene TRBV3-2) to TRBJ2-1; D possibly corresponds to TRBD1 (7 bases). The CDR3 is made up of 15 amino acids. V was pared by 5 bases and J by 0 bases, with 11 bases between. Germline V gene lookup returns CDR1 LGHDT and CDR2 YNNKEL (reference sequence). Here the CDR3 DNA reads TGTGCCAGCAGCAGACAGGGAGGCTCCTACAATGAGCAGTTCTTC. Its translation is CASSRQGGSYNEQFF.

The chain combines TRBV24-1 with TRBJ2-7, with D maybe TRBD1 (6 bases). CDR3 length: 14 residues. V was trimmed by 4 bases and J by 5 bases, leaving 14 bases between them. Germline V gene data show CDR1 as KGHDR and CDR2 as SFDVKD. This CDR3 reads CATSDPTGNNEQYF. For the CDR3, the DNA is TGTGCCACCAGTGACCCGACAGGTAATAACGAGCAGTACTTC.

Worth noting for this clone: The germline gene is not matched at one end of the junction; a read error may be the cause. V and J are TRBV7-7 and TRBJ2-5; 7 bases agree with TRBD1. The length of the CDR3 is 15 residues. The germline V gene has CDR1 SSHAT and CDR2 FNYEAQ (reference sequence). CDR3: CASSLGRTGQETQYF. In nucleotides, the CDR3 is TGTGCTAGCAGCTTAGGAAGGACAGGCCAAGAGACCCAGTACTTC.

The V gene is TRBV3-1 (or the pseudogene TRBV3-2), the J gene TRBJ2-3; no reliable D call. Germline values: CDR1 LGHDT, CDR2 YNNKEL (reference sequence). The CDR3 covers 12 residues. Trimming removed 0 bases at V and 6 bases at J, with 4 bases between. CDR3 sequence: CASSQDLDTQYF. CDR3 nucleotides: TGTGCCAGCAGCCAAGATCTGGATACGCAGTATTTT.

This chain uses TRBV7-9 with TRBJ2-3; D might be TRBD1 (7 bases). This CDR3 has 15 amino acids. From germline, CDR1 is SEHNR and CDR2 FQNEAQ (reference sequence). Trimming pared 5 bases from V and 2 bases from J, leaving 14 bases between. The CDR3 bases are TGTGCCAGCAGCCCCCAGGGGGGTTTCACAGATACGCAGTATTTT. It is translated as CASSPQGGFTDTQYF. The whole variable domain, remainder taken from reference TRBV7-9 and TRBJ2-3, is DTGVSQNPRHKITKRGQNVTFRCDPISEHNRLYWYRQTLGQGPEFLTYFQNEAQLEKSRLLSDRFSAERPKGSFSTLEIQRTEQGDSAMYLCASSPQGGFTDTQYFGPGTRLTVL.

For the CDR3, the DNA is TGTGCCAGCAGTTACTCGGGACTAGCTTTCGGGGAGCTGTTTTTT. Its protein is CASSYSGLAFGELFF. The rearrangement joins TRBV6-5 to TRBJ2-2; 9 bases align to TRBD2. In germline, CDR1 is MNHEY, CDR2 SVGAGI. The CDR3 spans 15 residues. Trimming took 0 bases from V and 7 from J; bases not matched to a gene: 3.

The chain uses TRBV20-1 and TRBJ2-7; TRBD2 might be the D (6 bases). This CDR3 region has 14 residues. Germline V gives CDR1 DFQATT, CDR2 SNEGSKA (reference sequence). Trimming stripped 3 bases from V and 5 bases from J, with 17 bases between. This chain's CDR3 is CSASGYGSPNEQYF. In DNA, the CDR3 is TGCAGTGCTAGTGGGTACGGGAGCCCCAACGAGCAGTACTTC.

The rearrangement links TRBV5-1 to TRBJ1-1; D unclear. Germline-derived CDR1 and CDR2 are SGHRS and YFSETQ. The V gene lost 2 bases and the J gene lost 1 base, with 6 bases spanning the gap. The CDR3 totals 13 residues. CDR3 loop: CASSFSRNTEAFF. The CDR3 region has the DNA TGCGCCAGCAGCTTTTCCAGGAACACTGAAGCTTTCTTT.

In its sample, this clone was seen once. The V gene is TRBV20-1, the J gene TRBJ1-1, with 11 bases lining up with TRBD1. Germline-derived CDR1 and CDR2 are DFQATT and SNEGSKA (reference sequence). V shed 3 bases and J 8 bases; nucleotides not matched to a gene: 8. There are 14 residues in the CDR3. The CDR3 bases are TGCAGTGCTAGTTTCGGGACAGGGGGATACGAAGCTTTCTTT. This gives the protein CSASFGTGGYEAFF.

This rearrangement joins TRBV18 to TRBJ2-7; TRBD2 might be the D (5 bases). V lost 3 bases and J lost 4, with 10 bases in between. CDR1 is KGHSH, CDR2 LQKENI, per germline. The CDR3 sequence is 13 residues long. The CDR3 loop reads CASSPVGSYEQYF. The CDR3 DNA is TGTGCCAGCTCACCCGTGGGGAGTTACGAGCAGTACTTC.

The chain is built from TRBV11-2 and TRBJ1-1; D perhaps matches TRBD1 (5 bases). Germline CDR1 and CDR2: SGHAT and FQNNGV. The CDR3 has 15 residues. The V gene lost 3 bases and the J gene lost 4 bases, with 15 bases spanning the gap. The CDR3 loop reads CASSFHRQSSTEAFF. In DNA form, the CDR3 reads TGTGCCAGCAGCTTCCACCGACAGTCCTCCACTGAAGCTTTCTTT. The entire variable domain, with the rest obtained from reference TRBV11-2 and TRBJ1-1, is as follows: EAGVAQSPRYKIIEKRQSVAFWCNPISGHATLYWYQQILGQGPKLLIQFQNNGVVDDSQLPKDRFSAERLKGVDSTLKIQPAKLEDSAVYLCASSFHRQSSTEAFFGQGTRLTVV.